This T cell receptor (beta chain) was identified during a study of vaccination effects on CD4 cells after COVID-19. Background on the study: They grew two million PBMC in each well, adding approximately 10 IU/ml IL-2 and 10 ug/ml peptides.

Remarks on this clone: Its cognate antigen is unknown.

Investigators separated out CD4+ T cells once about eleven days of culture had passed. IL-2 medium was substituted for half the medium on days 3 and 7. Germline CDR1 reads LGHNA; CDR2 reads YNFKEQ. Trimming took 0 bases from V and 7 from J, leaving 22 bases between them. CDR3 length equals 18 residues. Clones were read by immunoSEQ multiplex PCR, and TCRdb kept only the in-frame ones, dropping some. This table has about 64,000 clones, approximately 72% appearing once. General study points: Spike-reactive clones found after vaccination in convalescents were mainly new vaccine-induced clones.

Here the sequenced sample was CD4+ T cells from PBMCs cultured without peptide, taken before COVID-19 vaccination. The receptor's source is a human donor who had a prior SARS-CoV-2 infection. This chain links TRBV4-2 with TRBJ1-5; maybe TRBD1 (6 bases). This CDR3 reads CASSQDRGGGGGGQPQHF. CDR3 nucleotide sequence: TGTGCCAGCAGCCAAGATCGGGGGGGCGGAGGGGGGGGACAGCCCCAGCATTTT.